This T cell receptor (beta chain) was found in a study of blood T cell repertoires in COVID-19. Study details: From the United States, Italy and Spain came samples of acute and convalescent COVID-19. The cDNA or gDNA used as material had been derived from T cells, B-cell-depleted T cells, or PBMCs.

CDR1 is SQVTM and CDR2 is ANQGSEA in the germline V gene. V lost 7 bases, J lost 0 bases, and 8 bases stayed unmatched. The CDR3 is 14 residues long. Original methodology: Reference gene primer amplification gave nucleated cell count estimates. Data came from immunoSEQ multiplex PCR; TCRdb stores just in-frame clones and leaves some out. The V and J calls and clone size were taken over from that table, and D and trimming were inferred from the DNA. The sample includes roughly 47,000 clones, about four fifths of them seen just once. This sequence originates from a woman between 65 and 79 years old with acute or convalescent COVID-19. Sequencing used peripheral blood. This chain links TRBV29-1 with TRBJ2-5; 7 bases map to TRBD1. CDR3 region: CSAAPTGYQETQYF. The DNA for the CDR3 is TGCAGCGCTGCCCCGACAGGGTACCAAGAGACCCAGTACTTC.